This TCR beta chain was identified in a study of cytomegalovirus exposure and HLA in healthy donors. Germline V CDR1 and CDR2: SGHRS, YFSETQ. The ends lost 6 bases at V and 12 bases at J; junction bases unmatched: 14. The CDR3 has 15 amino acids. Study conclusions and caveats: Most TCR sequences showed up rarely, but some public TCRs showed up in many donors.

Concerning this clone itself: Its antigen is still unknown.

The PCR contained 60 Vbeta and 13 Jbeta primers. This table comes from immunoSEQ multiplex PCR, and its TCRdb copy is limited to in-frame clones, with some not included. The sample lists roughly 290,000 clones; roughly 89% were seen once. The genes are TRBV5-1 and TRBJ2-1; 11 nucleotides match TRBD2. Sequenced sample: PBMCs. The clonotype comes from a woman between 18 and 30 years old in good health and CMV-seronegative. Here the CDR3 DNA reads TGCGCCAGCACCAAGACTAGCGGGACCCAGGTTGGGCAGTTCTTC. Protein: CASTKTSGTQVGQFF. The whole variable domain, filled in from reference TRBV5-1 and TRBJ2-1, reads KAGVTQTPRYLIKTRGQQVTLSCSPISGHRSVSWYQQTPGQGLQFLFEYFSETQRNKGNFPGRFSGRQFSNSRSEMNVSTLELGDSALYLCASTKTSGTQVGQFFGPGTRLTVL.